This T cell receptor beta chain was sequenced in a study of cytomegalovirus exposure and HLA in healthy donors. Whereas donors were nominally healthy upon sampling, unrecorded immune exposures were probable. Study-level results: Across donors, sequencing depth was assumed by presence/absence analyses to be roughly uniform. A later analysis reportedly found that, within productive TCRs, an Asian-associated ancestry cluster had fewer N-insertions than the mean observed across the roughly 670 donors.

In the case of this clone: What it binds is not known.

The germline V and J ends were trimmed by 3 bases and 7 bases, with 6 bases remaining between them. Germline lookup yields CDR1 ENHRY and CDR2 SYGVKD. The CDR3 sequence is 11 residues long. In the PCR, 60 Vbeta and 13 Jbeta primers were used. The table came from immunoSEQ multiplex PCR; TCRdb's copy has only in-frame clones and leaves some out. The top ten clones hold roughly 2.2% of a sample with around 150,000 clones, approximately 85% of them seen once. Sequenced input: PBMCs. The receptor was derived from a man aged 18 to 29 in good health and CMV-seropositive. The chain joins TRBV10-3 to TRBJ1-2; no clear D. The CDR3 spells CAISDGVGYTF. CDR3 nucleotide sequence: TGTGCCATCAGTGACGGAGTTGGCTACACCTTC.